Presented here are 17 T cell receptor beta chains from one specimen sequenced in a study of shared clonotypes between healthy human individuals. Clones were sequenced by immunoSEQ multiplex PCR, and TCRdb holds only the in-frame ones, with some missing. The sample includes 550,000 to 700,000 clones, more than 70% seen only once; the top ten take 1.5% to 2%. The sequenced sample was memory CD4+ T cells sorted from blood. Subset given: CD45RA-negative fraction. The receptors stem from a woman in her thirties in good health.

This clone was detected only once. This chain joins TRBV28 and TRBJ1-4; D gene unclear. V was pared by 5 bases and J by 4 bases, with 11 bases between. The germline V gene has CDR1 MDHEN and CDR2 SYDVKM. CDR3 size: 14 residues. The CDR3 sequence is CASSTYSGNEKLFF. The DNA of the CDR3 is TGTGCCAGCAGTACCTACAGCGGTAATGAAAAACTGTTTTTT. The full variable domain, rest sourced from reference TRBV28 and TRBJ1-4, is DVKVTQSSRYLVKRTGEKVFLECVQDMDHENMFWYRQDPGLGLRLIYFSYDVKMKEKGDIPEGYSVSREKKERFSLILESASTNQTSMYLCASSTYSGNEKLFFGSGTQLSVL.

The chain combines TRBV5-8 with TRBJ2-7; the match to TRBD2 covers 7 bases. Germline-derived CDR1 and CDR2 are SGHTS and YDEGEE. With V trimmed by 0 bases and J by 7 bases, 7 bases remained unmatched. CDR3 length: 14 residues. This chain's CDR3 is CASSLGGRGEEQYF. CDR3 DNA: TGTGCCAGCAGCTTGGGCGGGAGAGGCGAGGAGCAGTACTTC. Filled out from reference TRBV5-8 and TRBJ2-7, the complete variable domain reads EAGVTQSPTHLIKTRGQQATLRCSPISGHTSVYWYQQALGLGLQFLLWYDEGEERNRGNFPPRFSGRQFPNYSSELNVNALELEDSALYLCASSLGGRGEEQYFGPGTRLTVT.

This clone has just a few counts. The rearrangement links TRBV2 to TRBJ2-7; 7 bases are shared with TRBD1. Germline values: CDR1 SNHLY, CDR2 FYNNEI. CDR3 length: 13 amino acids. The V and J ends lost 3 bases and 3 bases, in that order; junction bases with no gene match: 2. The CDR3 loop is CASSDNRGYEQYF. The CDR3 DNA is TGTGCCAGCAGTGATAACAGGGGCTACGAGCAGTACTTC.

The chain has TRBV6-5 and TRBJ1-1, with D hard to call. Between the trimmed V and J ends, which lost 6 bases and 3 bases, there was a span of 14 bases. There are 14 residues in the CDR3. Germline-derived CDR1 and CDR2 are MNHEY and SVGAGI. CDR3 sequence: CASSRSEFYTEAFF. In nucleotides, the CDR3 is TGTGCCAGCAGCCGAAGTGAGTTTTACACTGAAGCTTTCTTT.

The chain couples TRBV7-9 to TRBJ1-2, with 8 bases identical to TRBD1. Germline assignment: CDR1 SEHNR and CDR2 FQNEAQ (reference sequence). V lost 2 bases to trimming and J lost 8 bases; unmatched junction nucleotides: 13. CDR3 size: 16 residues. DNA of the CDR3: TGTGCCAGCAGCTTAAAATGGACAGGGACGGCAAGGGGCTACACCTTC. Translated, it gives CASSLKWTGTARGYTF.

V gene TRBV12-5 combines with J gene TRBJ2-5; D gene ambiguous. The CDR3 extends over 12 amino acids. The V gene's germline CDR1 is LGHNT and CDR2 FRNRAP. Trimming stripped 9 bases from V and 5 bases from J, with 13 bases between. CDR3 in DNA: TGTGCTAGCGCCATCCGCGACGAGACCCAGTACTTC. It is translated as CASAIRDETQYF.

CDR3 DNA: TGCGCCAGCAGTCAAAGCGGTAACTGCAGGACCACTCGGGCGAAATCCTACGAGCAGTACTTC. This gives the protein CASSQSGNCRTTRAKSYEQYF. V gene TRBV23-1 combines with J gene TRBJ2-7; possible D gene TRBD2, 5 bases. TRBV23-1 carries the ORF label, with uncertain function. Trimming took 2 bases from V and 1 from J, leaving 30 bases between them. There are 21 residues in the CDR3.

This CDR3 reads CASSEFEGTIYF. The CDR3 nucleotides read TGTGCCAGCAGTGAGTTTGAGGGCACCATATATTTT. This sequence joins TRBV2 and TRBJ1-3; D unclear. Germline CDR1 and CDR2: SNHLY and FYNNEI. The CDR3 runs to 12 residues. V lost 3 bases and J lost 9, with 9 bases in between.

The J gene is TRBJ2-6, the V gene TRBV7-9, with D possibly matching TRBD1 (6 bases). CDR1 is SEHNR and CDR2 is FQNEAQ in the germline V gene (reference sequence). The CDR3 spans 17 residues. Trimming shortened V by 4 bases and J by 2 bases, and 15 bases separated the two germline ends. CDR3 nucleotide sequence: TGTGCCAGCAGCTGGGATCAACAGGGACCTGGGGCCAACGTCCTGACTTTC. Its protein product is CASSWDQQGPGANVLTF.

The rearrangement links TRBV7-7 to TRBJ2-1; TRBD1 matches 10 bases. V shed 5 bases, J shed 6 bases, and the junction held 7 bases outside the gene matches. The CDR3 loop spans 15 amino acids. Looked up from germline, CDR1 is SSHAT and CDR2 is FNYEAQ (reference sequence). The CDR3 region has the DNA TGTGCCAGCAGCATAGGACAGGGGGATGGCAATGAGCAGTTCTTC. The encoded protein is CASSIGQGDGNEQFF.

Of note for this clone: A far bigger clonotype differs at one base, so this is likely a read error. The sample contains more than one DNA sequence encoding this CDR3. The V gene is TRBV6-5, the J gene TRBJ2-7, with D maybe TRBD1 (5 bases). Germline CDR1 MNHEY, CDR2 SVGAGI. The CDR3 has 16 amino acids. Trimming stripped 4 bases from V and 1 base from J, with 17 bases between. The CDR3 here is CASSSSWQGSSYEQYF. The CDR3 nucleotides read TGTGCCAGCAGTTCGTCGTGGCAGGGAAGTTCCTACGAGCAGTACTTC.

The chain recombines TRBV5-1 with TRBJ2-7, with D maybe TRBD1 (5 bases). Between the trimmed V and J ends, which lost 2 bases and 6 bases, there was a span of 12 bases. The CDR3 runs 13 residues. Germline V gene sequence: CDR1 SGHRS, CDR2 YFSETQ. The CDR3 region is CASSLRQSGEQYF. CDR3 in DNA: TGCGCCAGCAGCTTAAGACAGTCGGGCGAGCAGTACTTC. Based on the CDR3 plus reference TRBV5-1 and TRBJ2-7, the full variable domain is KAGVTQTPRYLIKTRGQQVTLSCSPISGHRSVSWYQQTPGQGLQFLFEYFSETQRNKGNFPGRFSGRQFSNSRSEMNVSTLELGDSALYLCASSLRQSGEQYFGPGTRLTVT.

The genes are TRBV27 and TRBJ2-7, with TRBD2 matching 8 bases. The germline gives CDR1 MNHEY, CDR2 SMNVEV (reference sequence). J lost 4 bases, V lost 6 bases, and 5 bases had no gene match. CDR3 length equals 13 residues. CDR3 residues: CASRLKREYEQYF. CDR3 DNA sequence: TGTGCCAGCAGACTTAAGCGGGAGTACGAGCAGTACTTC.

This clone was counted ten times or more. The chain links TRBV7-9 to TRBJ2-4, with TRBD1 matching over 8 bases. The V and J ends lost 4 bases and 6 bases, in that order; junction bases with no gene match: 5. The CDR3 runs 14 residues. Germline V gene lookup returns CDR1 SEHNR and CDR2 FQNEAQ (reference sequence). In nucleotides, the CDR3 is TGTGCCAGCAGCTCCGGACAGGGATTAAACATTCAGTACTTC. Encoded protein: CASSSGQGLNIQYF.

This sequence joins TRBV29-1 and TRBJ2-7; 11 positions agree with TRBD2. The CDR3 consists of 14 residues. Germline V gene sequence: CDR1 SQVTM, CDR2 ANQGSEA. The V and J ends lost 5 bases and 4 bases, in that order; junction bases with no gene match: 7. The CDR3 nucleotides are TGCAGCGTTTGGGAGGGACTAGCGGTATACGAGCAGTACTTC. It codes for CSVWEGLAVYEQYF.

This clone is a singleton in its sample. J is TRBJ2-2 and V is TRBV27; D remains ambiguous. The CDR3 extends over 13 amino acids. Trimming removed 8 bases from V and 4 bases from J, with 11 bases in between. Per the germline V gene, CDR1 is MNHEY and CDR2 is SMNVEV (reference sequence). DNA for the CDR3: TGTGCCAGCGGCAAAATGAGCACCGGGGAGCTGTTTTTT. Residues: CASGKMSTGELFF.

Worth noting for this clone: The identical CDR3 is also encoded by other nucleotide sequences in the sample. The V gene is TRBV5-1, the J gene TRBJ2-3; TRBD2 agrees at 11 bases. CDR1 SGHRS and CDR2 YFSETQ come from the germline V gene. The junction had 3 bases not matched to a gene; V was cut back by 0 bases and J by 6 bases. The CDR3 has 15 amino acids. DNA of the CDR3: TGCGCCAGCAGCTTGGGACTAGCGGGACCGGATACGCAGTATTTT. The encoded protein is CASSLGLAGPDTQYF.